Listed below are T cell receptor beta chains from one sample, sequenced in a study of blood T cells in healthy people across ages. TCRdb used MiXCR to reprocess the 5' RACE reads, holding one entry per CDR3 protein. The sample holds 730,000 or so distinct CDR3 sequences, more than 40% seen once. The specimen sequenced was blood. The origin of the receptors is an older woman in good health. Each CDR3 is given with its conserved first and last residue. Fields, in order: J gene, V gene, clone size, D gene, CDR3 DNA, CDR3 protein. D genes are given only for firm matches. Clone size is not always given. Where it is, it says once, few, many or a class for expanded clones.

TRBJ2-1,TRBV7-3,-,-,TGTGCCAGCAGCCCCAAGGGGCTAAACTCCTACATTGAGCAGTTCTTC,CASSPKGLNSYIEQFF
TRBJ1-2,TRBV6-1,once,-,TGTGCCAGCAAGGAGGGTTTCTCATATGGCTACACCTTC,CASKEGFSYGYTF
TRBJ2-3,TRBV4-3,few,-,TGCGCCAGCAGCCAAGAATGGGCTAGCACAGATACGCAGTATTTT,CASSQEWASTDTQYF
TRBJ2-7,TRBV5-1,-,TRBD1,TGCGCCAGCAGCTTAGGGACAGGGCCGACCTACGAGCAGTACTTC,CASSLGTGPTYEQYF
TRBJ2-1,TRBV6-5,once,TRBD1,TGTGCCAGCAGTGTCCCGGGACAGGGGAACAATGAGCAGTTCTTC,CASSVPGQGNNEQFF
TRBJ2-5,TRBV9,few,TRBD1,TGTGCCAGCAGCGTAGGTGGGACAGGGGGCGCGAGGACCCAGTACTTC,CASSVGGTGGARTQYF
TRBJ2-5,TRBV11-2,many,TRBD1,TGCGCCAGCAGCTTGGGACAGGGGCAAGAGACCCAGTACTTC,CASSLGQGQETQYF
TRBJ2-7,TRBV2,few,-,TGTGCCAGCAGTGATTTACAGGCACATTCCTACGAGCAGTACTTC,CASSDLQAHSYEQYF
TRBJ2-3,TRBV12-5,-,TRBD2,TGTGCTAGTGGTTTGGTAAATCGGCTAGCGGGGGGTCCAGATACGCAGTATTTT,CASGLVNRLAGGPDTQYF
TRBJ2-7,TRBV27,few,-,TGTGCCAGTCGGGGGCAAATGAATTACGAGCAGTACTTC,CASRGQMNYEQYF
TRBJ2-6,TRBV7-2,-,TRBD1,TGTGCCAGCAGCTTGGACAGGGCTGGGGCCAACGTCCTGACTTTC,CASSLDRAGANVLTF
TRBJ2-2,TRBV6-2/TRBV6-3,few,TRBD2,TGTGCCAGCAGTTACGAGCGGGGGGGCGGCACCGGGGAGCTGTTTTTT,CASSYERGGGTGELFF